This T cell receptor beta chain was sequenced during a study of cytomegalovirus exposure and HLA in healthy donors. Study-level points and caveats: Association of a missense DCLRE1C variant with TCR beta V- and J-gene trimming was reported in a later analysis. Analyzed later, association rates of TCRs varied across HLA loci, with DRB1 most and HLA-C fewest. Earlier analysis found most TCR beta V segments productive about 87% or about 30% of the time.

Though probably carrying unrecorded immune exposures, donors were nominally healthy at sampling. Concerning this clone itself: Its target is not known.

The PCR used 60 Vbeta and 13 Jbeta primers. Generated by immunoSEQ multiplex PCR, the TCRdb table keeps only in-frame clones and is missing some. The repertoire includes some 150,000 clones, approximately 80% of them detected once, and roughly 2.4% sits in the top ten. The TCR sequence derives from a man aged 45-65 years in good health and CMV-seronegative. The sequenced material came from PBMCs.

The CDR3 bases are TGTGCCTGGAACCGGGACAGGGCCTACGAGCAGTACTTC. As protein: CAWNRDRAYEQYF. The chain uses TRBV30 and TRBJ2-7; 9 bases agree with TRBD1. Trimming took 4 bases from V and 2 from J; bases not matched to a gene: 3. Germline V gene data show CDR1 as GTSNPN and CDR2 as SVGIG (reference sequence). The CDR3 covers 13 residues.